This TCR beta chain was observed in a study of response to subunit inactivated influenza vaccine. Whole-study results and caveats: Authors suggested each seasonal flu vaccination may recruit only limited numbers of new T cells.

Comment on this clonotype: Its antigen is as yet unknown.

V was trimmed by 2 bases and J by 12 bases, leaving 20 bases between them. Germline V gene data show CDR1 as SQVTM and CDR2 as ANQGSEA. CDR3 length: 14 residues. MiXCR was run by TCRdb on the RT-PCR reads, yielding one entry per CDR3 protein. This sample has 170,000 or so distinct CDR3 sequences, with roughly 10% found just once. This sequence was found in a man between 45 and 75 years old who received an inactivated influenza vaccine. Here the sequenced sample was CD8+ T cells sorted from PBMCs, taken less than 25 months after vaccination. The chain joins TRBV29-1 to TRBJ2-1; D might be TRBD1 or TRBD2, each matching 6 bases. The CDR3 loop reads CSVERSMGGGTQFF. CDR3 in DNA: TGCAGCGTTGAAAGATCTATGGGGGGCGGGACGCAGTTCTTC.